A selection of T cell receptor beta chains follows, all from one sample in a study of blood T cells in healthy people across ages. TCRdb re-called the 5' RACE reads with MiXCR, one entry per CDR3 protein. The data show 550,000 to 750,000 distinct CDR3 sequences, about 21% seen once. The material sequenced was blood. The receptors here all came from an older man in good health. CDR3s include the opening cysteine and the closing phenylalanine or tryptophan. A D gene is named only where the DNA matches it firmly. The listing skips clone size in some rows; elsewhere it reads once, few, many or a size class.

.	TRBV12-3/TRBV12-4	TRBJ1-2	TRBD1	CASGQGPSVGYTF	TGTGCCAGCGGACAGGGGCCCTCGGTGGGCTACACCTTC
few	TRBV27	TRBJ2-2	.	CASSLEGVTGELFF	TGTGCCAGCAGTTTAGAGGGTGTCACCGGGGAGCTGTTTTTT
many	TRBV7-6	TRBJ2-5	.	CASSLGLGSGETQYF	TGTGCCAGCAGCTTAGGACTGGGGAGTGGGGAGACCCAGTACTTC
.	TRBV4-1	TRBJ2-7	TRBD2	CASSQSTSGVSYEQYF	TGCGCCAGCAGCCAATCTACTAGCGGGGTATCCTACGAGCAGTACTTC
few	TRBV11-2	TRBJ2-1	.	CASSLGPLSDEQFF	TGTGCCAGCAGCTTAGGACCCCTGAGCGATGAGCAGTTCTTC
.	TRBV2	TRBJ1-4	TRBD1	CASFVDRGDEKLFF	TGTGCCAGCTTCGTGGACAGGGGAGATGAAAAACTGTTTTTT
few	TRBV5-1	TRBJ2-4	.	CASSGGQFENIQYF	TGCGCCAGCAGCGGAGGACAGTTCGAAAACATTCAGTACTTC
many	TRBV6-5	TRBJ2-7	.	CASSDLDGVRHEQYF	TGTGCCAGCAGCGACCTTGACGGGGTTCGCCACGAGCAGTACTTC
few	TRBV5-1	TRBJ2-1	TRBD2	CASSFPSGDEQFF	TGCGCCAGCAGCTTTCCTAGCGGGGATGAGCAGTTCTTC
few	TRBV20-1	TRBJ1-3	.	CSASRTVSGNTIYF	TGCAGTGCTAGCCGGACAGTTTCTGGAAACACCATATACTTT
.	TRBV7-2	TRBJ2-5	TRBD2	CASSSQTSGTETQYF	TGTGCCAGCAGCTCGCAGACTAGCGGGACAGAGACCCAGTACTTC
.	TRBV4-3	TRBJ2-1	TRBD1	CASSQLWTGTGYNEQFF	TGCGCCAGCAGCCAACTCTGGACCGGGACAGGGTACAATGAGCAGTTCTTC
few	TRBV6-2/TRBV6-3	TRBJ2-7	TRBD2	CASSLLGLAGGDEQYF	TGTGCCAGCAGTCTACTCGGACTAGCGGGAGGTGACGAGCAGTACTTC
.	TRBV5-1	TRBJ1-5	TRBD1	CASSMTGDGRQPQHF	TGCGCCAGCAGCATGACAGGGGACGGCCGGCAGCCCCAGCATTTT
.	TRBV20-1	TRBJ2-3	TRBD1	CSASLGGGTGWADTQYF	TGCAGTGCTAGTTTGGGGGGTGGGACAGGGTGGGCAGATACGCAGTATTTT
.	TRBV19	TRBJ1-1	.	CASSIAGVDTEAFF	TGTGCCAGTAGTATAGCAGGGGTTGACACTGAAGCTTTCTTT
few	TRBV6-5	TRBJ2-7	.	CASRYRDTYEQYF	TGTGCCAGCAGATACAGGGATACCTACGAGCAGTACTTC
few	TRBV7-8	TRBJ2-7	.	CASSLVGRSEQYF	TGTGCCAGCAGCTTAGTCGGGCGGAGCGAGCAGTACTTC
.	TRBV7-9	TRBJ2-5	.	CACSQDSGVETQYF	TGTGCCTGCAGCCAAGATTCAGGGGTAGAGACCCAGTACTTC
few	TRBV12-3/TRBV12-4	TRBJ2-3	TRBD2	CASSSGLAGGVGTQYF	TGTGCCAGCAGTTCCGGACTAGCGGGAGGAGTTGGTACGCAGTATTTT
.	TRBV6-1	TRBJ2-5	.	CASSILIGSETQYF	TGTGCCAGCAGTATCTTGATTGGAAGCGAGACCCAGTACTTC
.	TRBV7-8	TRBJ2-7	.	CASSLDGRPSYEQYF	TGTGCCAGCAGCTTAGATGGAAGGCCCTCCTACGAGCAGTACTTC
few	TRBV3-1	TRBJ2-5	.	CASSHRTLAIRETQYF	TGTGCCAGCAGCCATAGGACCTTAGCGATCCGAGAGACCCAGTACTTC
.	TRBV20-1	TRBJ1-3	.	CSASPTASGNTIYF	TGCAGTGCTAGTCCCACAGCCTCTGGAAACACCATATATTTT
few	TRBV6-2/TRBV6-3	TRBJ2-1	TRBD2	CASNRRVGTSGSGSYNEQFF	TGTGCCAGCAACCGGAGGGTCGGGACTAGCGGGTCGGGCTCCTACAATGAGCAGTTCTTC
many	TRBV20-1	TRBJ2-7	TRBD2	CSARLRGETYEQYF	TGCAGTGCTAGGCTACGGGGGGAGACCTACGAGCAGTACTTC
once	TRBV14	TRBJ2-5	.	CASSRGPDGSQETQYF	TGTGCCAGCAGCCGGGGGCCAGACGGCTCTCAAGAGACCCAGTACTTC
few	TRBV28	TRBJ2-7	.	CASSPRLVPLPYEQYF	TGTGCCAGCAGCCCCCGACTAGTTCCGCTTCCCTACGAGCAGTACTTC
.	TRBV18	TRBJ1-4	.	CASSPQGTGTNEKLFF	TGTGCCAGCTCACCACAGGGAACAGGGACTAATGAAAAACTGTTTTTT
.	TRBV4-1	TRBJ2-4	.	CASSQGVIGRTKNIQYF	TGCGCCAGCAGCCAAGGGGTTATCGGCAGAACCAAAAACATTCAGTACTTC
.	TRBV28	TRBJ2-1	.	CASSLLTSCNEQFF	TGTGCCAGCAGCTTACTGACCTCCTGCAATGAGCAGTTCTTC
.	TRBV6-6	TRBJ1-5	.	CASSYSGPAGNQPQHF	TGTGCCAGCAGTTACTCAGGGCCGGCCGGAAATCAGCCCCAGCATTTT
.	TRBV20-1	TRBJ2-5	.	CSARDQGRYQETQYF	TGCAGTGCTAGAGATCAGGGCAGATACCAAGAGACCCAGTACTTC
.	TRBV20-1	TRBJ2-3	TRBD2	CSASGTSGRASDTQYF	TGCAGTGCCTCCGGGACTAGCGGGAGGGCCTCAGATACGCAGTATTTT
.	TRBV7-9	TRBJ1-1	.	CASSLTGADTEAFF	TGTGCCAGCAGCTTAACGGGGGCGGACACTGAAGCTTTCTTT
.	TRBV29-1	TRBJ2-1	TRBD2	CSVSRLLAGEQFF	TGCAGCGTTTCTAGACTTTTAGCGGGGGAGCAGTTCTTC
.	TRBV7-9	TRBJ2-2	.	CASSPFMQAGELFF	TGTGCCAGCAGCCCCTTCATGCAGGCCGGGGAGCTGTTTTTT
.	TRBV6-1	TRBJ1-5	.	CASKEGFMHRPQHF	TGTGCCAGCAAAGAGGGGTTCATGCATCGGCCCCAGCATTTT
once	TRBV29-1	TRBJ2-1	TRBD2	CSVDGERDRYEQFF	TGCAGCGTTGATGGGGAGCGGGATAGATATGAGCAGTTCTTC
.	TRBV15	TRBJ2-3	.	CATSSPLLGGDTQYF	TGTGCCACCAGCAGTCCACTTCTAGGGGGAGATACGCAGTATTTT
.	TRBV7-9	TRBJ2-7	.	CAGGGYPTYEQYF	TGTGCAGGAGGGGGGTACCCTACCTACGAGCAGTACTTC
few	TRBV21-1	TRBJ2-1	.	CASSTTSSGSAEQFF	TGTGCCAGCAGCACGACTAGTAGCGGGAGTGCTGAGCAGTTCTTC
many	TRBV5-1	TRBJ2-4	.	CASSFKPEDIQYF	TGCGCCAGCAGCTTCAAACCCGAGGACATTCAGTACTTC
.	TRBV3-1	TRBJ2-6	.	CAGSQEWGVGGANVLTF	TGTGCCGGCAGCCAAGAATGGGGAGTCGGTGGGGCCAACGTCCTGACTTTC
.	TRBV6-1	TRBJ2-2	TRBD2	CASSRSNPYLAGYDTGELFF	TGTGCCAGCAGTCGCAGTAATCCCTACTTAGCGGGATATGACACCGGGGAGCTGTTTTTT
.	TRBV10-3	TRBJ2-7	.	CAIRGVLSGEQYF	TGTGCCATCAGGGGGGTTTTATCCGGGGAGCAGTACTTC
few	TRBV7-9	TRBJ1-4	.	CASSLSPKATNEKLFF	TGTGCCAGCAGCTTAAGTCCGAAGGCAACTAATGAAAAACTGTTTTTT
many	TRBV4-3	TRBJ2-5	.	CASSQQGWETQYF	TGCGCCAGCAGCCAACAAGGGTGGGAGACCCAGTACTTC
few	TRBV5-1	TRBJ2-7	.	CASRDIGGHEQYF	TGCGCCAGCAGAGATATAGGGGGGCACGAGCAGTACTTC
.	TRBV5-1	TRBJ2-3	.	CASSLGGRRSTDTQYF	TGCGCCAGCAGCTTGGGAGGCAGAAGGAGCACAGATACGCAGTATTTT
.	TRBV20-1	TRBJ2-5	TRBD2	CGAPGLAVDQYF	TGCGGTGCTCCAGGACTAGCCGTGGATCAGTACTTC
few	TRBV4-2	TRBJ2-5	.	CASSPTTTAQETQYF	TGTGCCAGCAGCCCGACGACTACAGCCCAAGAGACCCAGTACTTC
few	TRBV6-5	TRBJ2-3	.	CASSRKITDTQYF	TGTGCCAGCAGCCGGAAGATCACAGATACGCAGTATTTT
.	TRBV3-1	TRBJ2-4	.	CASSQDLDRLAKNIQYF	TGTGCCAGCAGCCAAGATCTGGATAGATTAGCCAAAAACATTCAGTACTTC
few	TRBV7-2	TRBJ2-1	.	CASSSTYRDEQFF	TGTGCCAGCAGCTCGACCTACAGGGATGAGCAGTTCTTC
.	TRBV4-3	TRBJ2-2	.	CASSRTGHLNTGELFF	TGCGCCAGCAGCAGAACCGGACATTTGAACACCGGGGAGCTGTTCTTT
.	TRBV6-6	TRBJ2-1	.	CASSYGQGTYNEQFF	TGTGCCAGCAGTTACGGGCAGGGGACCTACAATGAGCAGTTCTTC